A selection of T cell receptor beta chains follows, all from one sample in a study of T-cell memory formation after mild COVID-19. A single record per CDR3 protein comes from TCRdb applying MiXCR to the 5' RACE reads. Of just over 200,000 distinct CDR3 sequences listed, over 9% were seen once; the top ten hold around 3.3%. The specimen was PBMCs or a T cell subset sorted from them (not recorded which). The receptors were gathered from a man aged 18 to 30 who had mild COVID-19 (a few samples of this study predate the infection). Cell type and time point are not known. CDR3s include the opening cysteine and the closing phenylalanine or tryptophan. D genes are given only for firm matches. Expanded clones are given a class, and other clones once, few, many or no size at all.

j_call,d_call,clone_size,v_call,cdr3_nt,cdr3_aa
TRBJ1-1,TRBD1,few,TRBV7-2,TGTGCCAGCGTTCCGCAGCCGGGACAGATTGAAGCTTTCTTT,CASVPQPGQIEAFF
TRBJ1-2,.,many,TRBV6-6,TGTGCCAGCTGTAGGACAGATAACTATGGCTACACCTTC,CASCRTDNYGYTF
TRBJ2-5,TRBD2,few,TRBV2,TGTGCCAGCAGTGAAGCGTCCAGCGGGGGCAGGACCCAGTACTTC,CASSEASSGGRTQYF
TRBJ1-1,TRBD1,many,TRBV7-2,TGTGCCAGCAGCTTAGGACAGGGGCAGATCACTGAAGCTTTCTTT,CASSLGQGQITEAFF
TRBJ2-1,.,few,TRBV3-1,TGTGCCAGCAGCCAAGGGGGCCAGCGTCGGGAGCAGTTCTTC,CASSQGGQRREQFF
TRBJ2-3,.,many,TRBV5-6,TGTGCCAGCAGCTTGCCAGGGGAGAGCGCAGATACGCAGTATTTT,CASSLPGESADTQYF
TRBJ2-3,TRBD1,.,TRBV12-3/TRBV12-4,TGTGCCAGCAGCCAGGGACAGGGGATAGGAGATACGCAGTATTTT,CASSQGQGIGDTQYF
TRBJ1-1,TRBD1,.,TRBV20-1,TGCAGTGCTACCCTACGACAGGGGGCATTTAAGGGCACTGAAGCTTTCTTT,CSATLRQGAFKGTEAFF
TRBJ2-7,TRBD1,few,TRBV6-2/TRBV6-3,TGTGCCAGCAGTTACGACAGGGACGAGCAGTACTTC,CASSYDRDEQYF
TRBJ2-2,TRBD1,many,TRBV6-1,TGTGCCAGCATGTGGGACAGATTAACCGGGGAGCTGTTTTTT,CASMWDRLTGELFF
TRBJ2-5,.,.,TRBV20-1,TGCAGTGCTAGACGGCGGGGTGTAGAGACCCAGTACTTC,CSARRRGVETQYF
TRBJ1-2,.,.,TRBV4-1,TGCGCCAGCAGCCGAGGGGGGGGCTACACCTTC,CASSRGGGYTF
TRBJ1-5,TRBD1,few,TRBV7-6,TGTGCCAGCAGCTTAGGGACAGGGAGCGCGTGGAGCAATCAGCCCCAGCATTTT,CASSLGTGSAWSNQPQHF
TRBJ2-3,TRBD2,.,TRBV7-9,TGTGCCAGCAGCCGGCCGACTAGCGACACAGATACGCAGTATTTT,CASSRPTSDTDTQYF
TRBJ2-3,TRBD2,many,TRBV4-3,TGCGCCAGCAGCCAAGATCCAAGCGGGGTAACAGATACGCAGTATTTT,CASSQDPSGVTDTQYF
TRBJ2-3,TRBD2,.,TRBV4-3,TGCGCCAGCAGCCAAGGGATCCGACTAGCGGGGGGGCGAACAGATACGCAGTATTTT,CASSQGIRLAGGRTDTQYF
TRBJ2-1,TRBD1,.,TRBV29-1,TGCAGCGTATACGGGACAGGGGGCCAGGAGCAGTTCTTC,CSVYGTGGQEQFF
TRBJ2-2,.,.,TRBV3-1,TGTGCCAGCAGCCAAGTTATCGGGGGGGAGCTGTTTTTT,CASSQVIGGELFF
TRBJ1-2,.,.,TRBV20-1,TGCAGTGCTAGAGACTTACAGGGAAGCTATGGCTACACCTTC,CSARDLQGSYGYTF
TRBJ2-2,.,many,TRBV7-2,TGTGCCAGCAGCTTAGTCATAGCGGACCCCGGGGAGCTGTTTTTT,CASSLVIADPGELFF
TRBJ2-1,TRBD2,many,TRBV7-9,TGTGCCAGCATCACACAGCGGGGAAGCTCCTACAATGAGCAGTTCTTC,CASITQRGSSYNEQFF
TRBJ2-3,.,few,TRBV7-9,TGTGCCCAAGATCCAGGGTTGGGAGATACGCAGTATTTT,CAQDPGLGDTQYF
TRBJ1-2,TRBD1,.,TRBV4-3,TGCGCCAGCAGCCAAACCGACAGGGACTTCTATGGCTACACCTTC,CASSQTDRDFYGYTF
TRBJ2-7,TRBD1,many,TRBV7-2,TGTGCCAGCAGCCCTTCATCCGGGACAGGGTCCTACGAGCAGTACTTC,CASSPSSGTGSYEQYF
TRBJ1-5,.,.,TRBV20-1,TGCAGTGCAGTCGGGGTAAGCAATCAGCCCCAGCATTTT,CSAVGVSNQPQHF
TRBJ2-3,TRBD2,few,TRBV7-2,TGTGCCAGCAGCTTTCTTCCGGGGGGGGCGAGGACAGATACGCAGTATTTT,CASSFLPGGARTDTQYF
TRBJ1-6,.,many,TRBV20-1,TGCAGTGCTAGAGTCCCATCAGGGGCGCAAAGGTCACCCCTCCACTTT,CSARVPSGAQRSPLHF
TRBJ2-7,TRBD2,.,TRBV20-1,TGCAGTGCTAGAGATCGGCCTAGCGGGGGCCGCGAGCAGTACTTC,CSARDRPSGGREQYF
TRBJ2-3,.,.,TRBV7-2,TGTGCCAGCAGGGGGGCGGGCCTTAGCACAGATACGCAGTATTTT,CASRGAGLSTDTQYF
TRBJ2-7,.,.,TRBV27,TGTGTCGTATCCTCCGGGCTTCTCTCCTACGAGCAGTACTTC,CVVSSGLLSYEQYF
TRBJ2-3,.,many,TRBV7-9,TGTGCCAGCAGTCAACGGCGGGCGGATACGCAGTATTTT,CASSQRRADTQYF
TRBJ2-2,.,.,TRBV7-9,TGTGCCAGCAGCTCCGTCCGGGTATTCGGCGGGGAGCTGTTTTTT,CASSSVRVFGGELFF
TRBJ1-4,TRBD1,few,TRBV5-1,TGCGCCAGCAGCTTTCAGGGGGCAGACGAAAAACTGTTTTTT,CASSFQGADEKLFF
TRBJ2-7,.,once,TRBV20-1,TGCAGTGCTCGTGACAGCTCTTACTACGAGCAGTACTTC,CSARDSSYYEQYF
TRBJ2-5,.,many,TRBV10-3,TGTGCCATCAGTGAGTACGGACAGCAAGAGACCCAGTACTTC,CAISEYGQQETQYF
TRBJ1-1,.,few,TRBV5-1,TGCGCCAGCAGCTTTGTCAGCACCAACACTGAAGCTTTCTTT,CASSFVSTNTEAFF
TRBJ1-1,.,few,TRBV6-2/TRBV6-3,TGTGCCAGCAGTTTTACTCTTCTGAACACTGAAGCTTTCTTT,CASSFTLLNTEAFF
TRBJ1-2,TRBD1,few,TRBV30,TGTGCCTGGGCCCCCGGGACAGTCGGCTATGGCTACACCTTC,CAWAPGTVGYGYTF
TRBJ2-7,TRBD1,.,TRBV25-1,TGTGCCAGCAGTAAAGGACAGGGAACCTACGAGCAGTACTTC,CASSKGQGTYEQYF
TRBJ1-5,.,.,TRBV2,TGTGCCAGCAGTGTCATTCAGGGGAGCAATCAGCCCCAGCATTTT,CASSVIQGSNQPQHF
TRBJ2-3,TRBD2,few,TRBV7-9,TGTGCCAGCCGGTCCAAGCGGGGGATCGCAGATACGCAGTATTTT,CASRSKRGIADTQYF
TRBJ1-1,TRBD1,many,TRBV6-2/TRBV6-3,TGTGCCAGCAGTTTCGGACAGGGTAACACTGAAGCTTTCTTT,CASSFGQGNTEAFF
TRBJ2-3,TRBD2,many,TRBV29-1,TGCAGCGTTTCTACGGGGGGGACGGGGAATACGCAGTATTTT,CSVSTGGTGNTQYF
TRBJ1-6,.,many,TRBV4-3,TGCGCCAGCAGCCACGAAGGCAAGAATTCACCCCTCCACTTT,CASSHEGKNSPLHF
TRBJ2-7,.,few,TRBV7-2,TGTGCCAGCAGCCTGTATGGGTGGGGCGGCTACGAGCAGTACTTC,CASSLYGWGGYEQYF
TRBJ1-1,TRBD1,few,TRBV6-5,TGTGCCAGCAGGCACCGGGACAGAAGCACTGAAGCTTTCTTT,CASRHRDRSTEAFF
TRBJ2-5,.,many,TRBV5-1,TGCGCCAGCAGCTTGGTTGGACCCTATCAAGAGACCCAGTACTTC,CASSLVGPYQETQYF
TRBJ1-2,TRBD1,few,TRBV6-6,TGTGCCAGCAGTTACCAGGGACAGGGGGACTATGGCTACACCTTC,CASSYQGQGDYGYTF
TRBJ1-2,TRBD1,.,TRBV5-5,TGTGCCAGCAGCATAAATCCGGGACAGTATGGCTACACCTTC,CASSINPGQYGYTF
TRBJ2-5,.,.,TRBV20-1,TGCAGTGCTAGATCAATACAGGGAGGGGAGACCCAGTACTTC,CSARSIQGGETQYF
TRBJ2-1,TRBD2,.,TRBV7-2,TGTGCCAGCAGCCCCGGTCGCGGGGGTGGGTTTCCGCAGTTCTTC,CASSPGRGGGFPQFF